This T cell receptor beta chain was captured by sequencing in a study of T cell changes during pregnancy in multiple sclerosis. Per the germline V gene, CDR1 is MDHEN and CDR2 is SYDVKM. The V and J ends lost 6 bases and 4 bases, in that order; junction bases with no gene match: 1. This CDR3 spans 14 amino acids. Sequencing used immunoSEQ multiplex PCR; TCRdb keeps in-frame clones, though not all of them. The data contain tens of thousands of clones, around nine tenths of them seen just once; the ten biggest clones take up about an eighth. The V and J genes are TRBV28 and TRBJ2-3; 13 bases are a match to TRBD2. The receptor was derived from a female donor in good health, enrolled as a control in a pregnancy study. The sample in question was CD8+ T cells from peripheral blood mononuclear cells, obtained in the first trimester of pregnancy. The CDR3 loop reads CASRTSGGPDTQYF. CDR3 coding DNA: TGTGCCAGCAGGACTAGCGGGGGGCCAGATACGCAGTATTTT. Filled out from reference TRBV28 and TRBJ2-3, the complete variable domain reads DVKVTQSSRYLVKRTGEKVFLECVQDMDHENMFWYRQDPGLGLRLIYFSYDVKMKEKGDIPEGYSVSREKKERFSLILESASTNQTSMYLCASRTSGGPDTQYFGPGTRLTVL.